This TCR beta chain was sequenced for a study of blood T cell repertoires in COVID-19. Study-level background: Spain, Italy and the United States supplied samples that represented acute and convalescent COVID-19.

Per the germline V gene, CDR1 is MNHEY and CDR2 is SVGAGI. The CDR3 contains 10 residues. V lost 6 bases and J 10 bases, leaving 6 bases between the germline ends. Original processing notes: Amplification of reference gene primers provided the estimated nucleated cell counts. The protocol was immunoSEQ multiplex PCR, while the TCRdb copy is restricted to in-frame clones and leaves out a portion. V, J and clone size were drawn from that table, and D and trimming were deduced from the DNA. Found here are around 170,000 clones, roughly nine tenths of them singletons; the top ten hold approximately 4%. This TCR was sampled from a woman aged 70-85 years with acute or convalescent COVID-19. This sequence joins TRBV6-5 and TRBJ1-4; no definite D call. Source material: peripheral blood. Written as DNA, the CDR3 is TGTGCCAGCAGATCGGTAAAACTGTTTTTT. It is translated as CASRSVKLFF.